This entry describes one TCR beta chain. Its matching antigen is unknown. V gave up 4 bases and J gave up 5 bases; unmatched junction bases: 10. This CDR3 region has 16 residues. From germline, CDR1 is SGHDT and CDR2 YYEEEE. The PCR had 60 Vbeta and 13 Jbeta primers. The assay was immunoSEQ multiplex PCR, and TCRdb's table has in-frame clones only and misses some. The sample lists fewer than 200,000 clones, approximately 90% seen once, with around 0.85% in the top ten. The source of the sample is a study of cytomegalovirus exposure and HLA in healthy donors. Overall study results and limits: CMV antigen specificity of a few CMV-associated chains was confirmed in vitro. Earlier analysis looked at TCR beta V segments, and most were productive about 87% or about 30% of the time. Highly shared sequence variants in one cluster were likely a sequencing artifact. For most subjects, TCR beta sequences were reported to predict HLA-A and HLA-B alleles with accuracy.

Sequenced: PBMCs. The chain joins TRBV5-6 to TRBJ1-5; 9 bases agree with TRBD1. The receptor was isolated from a woman under 40 in good health and CMV-seronegative. CDR3 amino acids: CASSLLRDRADQPQHF. CDR3 nucleotides: TGTGCCAGCAGCCTTCTTAGGGACAGGGCGGATCAGCCCCAGCATTTT.